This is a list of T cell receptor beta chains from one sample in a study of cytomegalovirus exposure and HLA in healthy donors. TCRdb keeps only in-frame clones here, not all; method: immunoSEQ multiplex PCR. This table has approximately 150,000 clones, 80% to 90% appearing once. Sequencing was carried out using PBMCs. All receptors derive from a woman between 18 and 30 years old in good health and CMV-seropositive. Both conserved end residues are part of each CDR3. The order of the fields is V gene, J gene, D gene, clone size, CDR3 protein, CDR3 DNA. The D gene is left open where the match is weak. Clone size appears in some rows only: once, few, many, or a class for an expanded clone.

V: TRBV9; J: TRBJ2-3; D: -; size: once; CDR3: CASSVLGGADTQYF; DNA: TGTGCCAGCAGCGTTCTGGGAGGTGCAGATACGCAGTATTTT
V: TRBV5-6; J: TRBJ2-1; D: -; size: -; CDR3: CASSLEGVGLNEQFF; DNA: TGTGCCAGCAGCTTGGAGGGGGTGGGATTAAATGAGCAGTTCTTC
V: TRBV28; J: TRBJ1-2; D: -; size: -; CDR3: CASSPKSADGYTF; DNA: TGTGCCAGCAGTCCAAAGTCCGCGGATGGCTACACCTTC
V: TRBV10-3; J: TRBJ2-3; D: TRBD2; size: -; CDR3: CAISDQAGGTDTQYF; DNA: TGTGCCATCAGTGATCAAGCGGGGGGGACAGATACGCAGTATTTT
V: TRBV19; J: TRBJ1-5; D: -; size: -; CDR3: CASSPGFNQPQHF; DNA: TGTGCCAGTAGTCCAGGATTCAATCAGCCCCAGCATTTT
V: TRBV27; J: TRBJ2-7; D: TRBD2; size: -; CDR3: CATGLAGGSYEQYF; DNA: TGTGCCACCGGCCTGGCGGGGGGATCCTACGAGCAGTACTTC
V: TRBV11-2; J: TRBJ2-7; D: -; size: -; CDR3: CASSPVREQYF; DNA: TGTGCCAGCAGCCCCGTGAGGGAGCAGTACTTC
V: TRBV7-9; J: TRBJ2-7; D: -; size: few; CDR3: CASSLSGNEQYF; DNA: TGTGCCAGCAGCCTCTCCGGGAACGAGCAGTACTTC
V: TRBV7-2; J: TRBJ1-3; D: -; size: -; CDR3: CASITWGSGSRSSGNTIYF; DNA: TGTGCCAGCATAACATGGGGATCGGGAAGTCGAAGCTCTGGAAACACCATATATTTT
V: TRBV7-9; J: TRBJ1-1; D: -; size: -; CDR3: CASSFLVSTEAFF; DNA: TGTGCCAGCAGCTTTCTTGTGAGCACTGAAGCTTTCTTT
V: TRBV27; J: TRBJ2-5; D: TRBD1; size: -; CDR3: CASSLLGTGTQETQYF; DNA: TGTGCCAGCAGTTTATTGGGGACAGGGACTCAAGAGACCCAGTACTTC
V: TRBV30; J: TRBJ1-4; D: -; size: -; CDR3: CAWSIGGEEKLFF; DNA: TGTGCCTGGAGTATTGGCGGGGAAGAAAAACTGTTTTTT
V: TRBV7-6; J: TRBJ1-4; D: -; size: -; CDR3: CASAQELSEKLFF; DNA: TGTGCCAGCGCCCAAGAGCTTTCTGAAAAACTGTTTTTT
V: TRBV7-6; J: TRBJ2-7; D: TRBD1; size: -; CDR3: CASSLGTATYEQYF; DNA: TGTGCCAGCAGCCTAGGGACAGCCACCTACGAGCAGTACTTC
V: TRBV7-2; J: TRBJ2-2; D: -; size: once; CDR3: CASSPQSRGAYTGELFF; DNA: TGTGCCAGCAGCCCCCAGTCGCGCGGGGCCTACACCGGGGAGCTGTTTTTT
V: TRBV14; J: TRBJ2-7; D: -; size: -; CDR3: CASSQVGGPYEQYF; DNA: TGTGCCAGCAGCCAAGTCGGGGGGCCCTACGAGCAGTACTTC
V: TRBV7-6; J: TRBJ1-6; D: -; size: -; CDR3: CASSLSGSFNSPLHF; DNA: TGTGCCAGCAGCTTAAGCGGCAGCTTTAATTCACCCCTCCACTTT
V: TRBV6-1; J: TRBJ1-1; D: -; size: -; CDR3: CASSEGVGRADTEAFF; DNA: TGTGCCAGCAGTGAGGGAGTCGGGCGGGCTGACACTGAAGCTTTCTTT
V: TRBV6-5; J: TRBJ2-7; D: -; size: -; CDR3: CASIERGFPYEQYF; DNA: TGTGCCAGCATAGAACGGGGGTTTCCCTACGAGCAGTACTTC
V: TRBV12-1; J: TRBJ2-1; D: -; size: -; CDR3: CASNSPRGIAPRSYNEQFF; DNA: TGTGCCAGCAACTCTCCCCGCGGAATCGCCCCGCGCTCCTACAATGAGCAGTTCTTC
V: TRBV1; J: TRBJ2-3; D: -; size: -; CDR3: CTSSLRTSFISDTQYF; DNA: TGCACCAGCAGCCTGCGGACTAGTTTTATCTCGGATACGCAGTATTTT
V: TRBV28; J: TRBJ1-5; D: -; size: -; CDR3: CASSNNQPQHF; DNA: TGTGCCAGCTCAAACAATCAGCCCCAGCATTTT
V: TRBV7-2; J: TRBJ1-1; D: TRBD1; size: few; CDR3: CASSIRDRGPEAFF; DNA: TGTGCCAGCAGCATCCGGGACAGGGGTCCTGAAGCTTTCTTT
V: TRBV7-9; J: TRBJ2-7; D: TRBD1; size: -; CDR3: CASSYGQGTEQYF; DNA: TGTGCCAGCAGCTACGGACAGGGGACCGAGCAGTACTTC
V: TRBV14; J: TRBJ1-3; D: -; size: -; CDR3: CASSQGGRTFSGNTIYF; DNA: TGTGCCAGCAGCCAAGGAGGCCGAACCTTCTCTGGAAACACCATATATTTT
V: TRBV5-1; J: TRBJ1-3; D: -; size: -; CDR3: CASSGGASGNTIYF; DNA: TGCGCCAGCAGCGGGGGGGCCTCTGGAAACACCATATATTTT
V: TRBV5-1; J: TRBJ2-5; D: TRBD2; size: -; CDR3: CASSPGGQETQYF; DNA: TGCGCCAGCAGCCCGGGGGGCCAAGAGACCCAGTACTTC
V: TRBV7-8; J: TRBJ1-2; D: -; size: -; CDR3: CASSLSENYGYTF; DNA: TGTGCCAGCAGCTTATCCGAGAACTATGGCTACACCTTC
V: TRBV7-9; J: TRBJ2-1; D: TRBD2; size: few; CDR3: CASSLLLAGGLDYNEQFF; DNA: TGTGCCAGCAGCTTACTCCTAGCGGGGGGGCTGGACTACAATGAGCAGTTCTTC
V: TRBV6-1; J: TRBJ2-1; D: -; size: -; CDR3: CASSAGEMGSEEQFF; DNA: TGTGCCAGCAGCGCAGGGGAAATGGGGTCCGAGGAGCAGTTCTTC
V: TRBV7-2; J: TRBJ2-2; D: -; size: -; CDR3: CASSGGTGELFF; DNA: TGTGCCAGTTCCGGGGGAACCGGGGAGCTGTTTTTT
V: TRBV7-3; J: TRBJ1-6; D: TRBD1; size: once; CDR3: CASSLMGTGRSPLHF; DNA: TGTGCCAGCAGCTTAATGGGGACAGGACGTTCACCCCTCCACTTT
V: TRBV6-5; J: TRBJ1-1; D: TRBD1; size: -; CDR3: CASARLGFQGEEAFF; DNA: TGTGCCAGCGCGAGACTGGGTTTCCAGGGGGAGGAAGCTTTCTTT
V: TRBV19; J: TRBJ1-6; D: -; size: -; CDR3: CASSTLSAGWGVNSPLHF; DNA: TGTGCCAGTAGTACGCTATCAGCCGGGTGGGGGGTGAATTCACCCCTCCACTTT
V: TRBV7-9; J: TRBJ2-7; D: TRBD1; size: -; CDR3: CASPRTGSREQYF; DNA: TGTGCCAGCCCACGGACAGGGAGTCGCGAGCAGTACTTC
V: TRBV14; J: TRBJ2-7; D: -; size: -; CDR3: CASSQDARSHEQYF; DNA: TGTGCCAGCAGCCAAGATGCCAGGTCACACGAGCAGTACTTC
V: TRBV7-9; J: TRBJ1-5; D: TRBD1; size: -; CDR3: CASSFSWDREHQPQHF; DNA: TGTGCCAGCAGCTTTAGTTGGGACAGGGAACATCAGCCCCAGCATTTT
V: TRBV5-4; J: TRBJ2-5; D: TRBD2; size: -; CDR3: CASSLGGGVYPGEETQYF; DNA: TGTGCCAGCAGCCTGGGGGGAGGGGTCTATCCAGGAGAAGAGACCCAGTACTTC
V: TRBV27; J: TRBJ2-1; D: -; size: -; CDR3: CASSLSLGGSYNEQFF; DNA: TGTGCCAGCAGTTTATCTCTAGGGGGCTCCTACAATGAGCAGTTCTTC
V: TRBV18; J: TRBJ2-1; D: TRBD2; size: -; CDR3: CASSTPGLALNEQFF; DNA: TGTGCCAGCTCAACCCCGGGACTAGCGCTTAATGAGCAGTTCTTC
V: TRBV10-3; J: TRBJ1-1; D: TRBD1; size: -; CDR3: CAISVSRDREAFF; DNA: TGTGCCATCAGCGTGAGCCGGGACAGGGAAGCTTTCTTT
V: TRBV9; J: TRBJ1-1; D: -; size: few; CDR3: CASSVRAGVGTEAFF; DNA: TGTGCCAGCAGCGTAAGGGCAGGGGTCGGTACTGAAGCTTTCTTT
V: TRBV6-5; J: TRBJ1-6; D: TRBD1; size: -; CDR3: CASTVDRGRSPLHF; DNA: TGTGCCAGCACCGTAGACAGGGGTCGTTCACCCCTCCACTTT
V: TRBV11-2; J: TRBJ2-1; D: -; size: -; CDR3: CASSPQVNEQFF; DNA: TGTGCCAGCTCTCCGCAGGTCAATGAGCAGTTCTTC
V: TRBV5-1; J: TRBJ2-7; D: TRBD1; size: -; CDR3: CASSYDRGIGEQYF; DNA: TGCGCCAGCAGCTATGACAGGGGAATCGGCGAGCAGTACTTC
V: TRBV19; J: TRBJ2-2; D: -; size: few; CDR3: CAGTGGTGELFF; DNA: TGTGCCGGGACCGGGGGAACCGGGGAGCTGTTTTTT
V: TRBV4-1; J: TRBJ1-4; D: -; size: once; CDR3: CASSQTFLTNEKLFF; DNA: TGCGCCAGCAGCCAGACATTCCTAACTAATGAAAAACTGTTTTTT
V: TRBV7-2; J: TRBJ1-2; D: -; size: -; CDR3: CASSFTGTRGYTF; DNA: TGTGCCAGCAGCTTCACTGGGACAAGAGGCTACACCTTC
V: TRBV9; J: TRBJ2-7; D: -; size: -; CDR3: CASSVVDNSYEQYF; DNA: TGTGCCAGCAGCGTAGTGGACAACTCCTACGAGCAGTACTTC
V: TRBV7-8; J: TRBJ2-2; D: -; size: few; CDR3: CASSLGRLEVTGELFF; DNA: TGTGCCAGCAGCTTAGGTCGGCTAGAGGTAACCGGGGAGCTGTTTTTT
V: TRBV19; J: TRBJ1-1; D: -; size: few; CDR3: CASNGPGRGTEAFF; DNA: TGTGCCAGTAACGGGCCGGGCAGGGGCACTGAAGCTTTCTTT
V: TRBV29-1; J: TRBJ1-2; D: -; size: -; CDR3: CSVLVGELSGYGYTF; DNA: TGCAGCGTTCTTGTGGGAGAATTATCGGGCTATGGCTACACCTTC